The next 22 T cell receptor beta chains were all read from a single sample in a study of blood T cell repertoires in COVID-19. TCRdb keeps only in-frame clones here, not all; method: immunoSEQ multiplex PCR. The sample holds 65,000 to 100,000 clones, about 91% seen once. The specimen was peripheral blood. The source of these receptors is a woman aged 80 or older with acute or convalescent COVID-19.

The chain joins TRBV5-1 to TRBJ2-3; maybe TRBD2 (6 bases). Trimming shortened V by 6 bases and J by 6 bases, and 14 bases separated the two germline ends. Germline assignment: CDR1 SGHRS and CDR2 YFSETQ. The CDR3 is made up of 13 amino acids. In DNA form, the CDR3 reads TGCGCCAGCACCCGGGGGTTGGGGGATACGCAGTATTTT. It codes for CASTRGLGDTQYF.

The genes are TRBV27 and TRBJ2-7; a possible D gene is TRBD1 (5 bases). Trimming cost V 10 bases and J 6 bases, with 25 bases left between them. The CDR3 runs to 15 residues. Looked up from germline, CDR1 is MNHEY and CDR2 is SMNVEV (reference sequence). The DNA for the CDR3 is TGTGCCACCTCCGACCAAAGGGGAAGGGGCCTCGAGCAGTACTTC. This gives the protein CATSDQRGRGLEQYF.

V usage is TRBV14 and J usage is TRBJ1-4; perhaps TRBD1 as D (5 bases). The CDR3 contains 15 residues. Between the trimmed V and J ends, which lost 0 bases and 8 bases, there was a span of 13 bases. Per the germline V gene, CDR1 is SGHDN and CDR2 is FVKESK. CDR3 loop: CASSQEAGRGEKLFF. The CDR3, as DNA: TGTGCCAGCAGCCAAGAAGCCGGAAGGGGAGAAAAACTGTTTTTT.

The J gene is TRBJ1-2, the V gene TRBV6-5; 7 bases agree with TRBD1. In germline, CDR1 is MNHEY, CDR2 SVGAGI. The V gene end was trimmed by 0 bases and the J gene end by 2 bases; junction bases not matched to a gene: 0. The CDR3 has 14 amino acids. The CDR3 coding sequence is TGTGCCAGCAGTTACTCACAGGGGAACTATGGCTACACCTTC. Its protein is CASSYSQGNYGYTF.

V gene TRBV5-6 combines with J gene TRBJ1-2; D may be TRBD1 (5 bases). V was trimmed by 3 bases and J by 10 bases, leaving 13 bases between them. CDR1 is SGHDT and CDR2 is YYEEEE in the germline V gene. The CDR3 consists of 12 residues. The CDR3 reads CASSWSQGFYTF. CDR3 sequence (DNA): TGTGCCAGCAGCTGGTCCCAGGGTTTCTACACCTTC.

This chain connects TRBV3-1 (or the pseudogene TRBV3-2) to TRBJ1-2; D unclear. With 2 bases removed from V and 11 bases from J, the gap between germline ends came to 9 bases. Germline lookup yields CDR1 LGHDT and CDR2 YNNKEL (reference sequence). The CDR3 loop spans 11 amino acids. CDR3 DNA: TGTGCCAGCAGCCAATTAAGCGGTTACACCTTC. It is translated as CASSQLSGYTF.

This chain joins TRBV27 and TRBJ2-7; TRBD2 agrees at 9 bases. CDR1 and CDR2 (germline): MNHEY, SMNVEV (reference sequence). The J segment lost 2 bases and the V segment lost 5 bases, leaving 4 bases of the junction unmatched. The CDR3 has 14 residues. CDR3 sequence (DNA): TGTGCCAGCAGTCCGACTAGCGGAACCTACGAGCAGTACTTC. It yields the protein CASSPTSGTYEQYF.

The J gene is TRBJ1-1, the V gene TRBV19, with no clear D. The CDR3 is made up of 13 amino acids. V was pared by 9 bases and J by 0 bases, with 11 bases between. From germline, CDR1 is LNHDA and CDR2 SQIVND (reference sequence). CDR3 sequence: CASRGLMNTEAFF. The CDR3 nucleotides read TGTGCCAGCCGGGGTCTAATGAACACTGAAGCTTTCTTT.

This chain joins TRBV11-2 and TRBJ1-2, with 7 bases aligning to TRBD1. The CDR3 runs to 15 residues. With 0 bases clipped from V and 3 bases from J, the junction kept 4 bases outside the gene matches. Germline loops: CDR1 SGHAT, CDR2 FQNNGV. CDR3 nucleotide sequence: TGTGCCAGCAGCTTAGACCAGGGACAGCACTATGGCTACACCTTC. Protein product: CASSLDQGQHYGYTF. The complete variable domain, with remaining parts taken from reference TRBV11-2 and TRBJ1-2, reads EAGVAQSPRYKIIEKRQSVAFWCNPISGHATLYWYQQILGQGPKLLIQFQNNGVVDDSQLPKDRFSAERLKGVDSTLKIQPAKLEDSAVYLCASSLDQGQHYGYTFGSGTRLTVV.

This rearrangement joins TRBV7-3 to TRBJ2-5, with D unclear. Germline V gene lookup returns CDR1 SGHTA and CDR2 FQGTGA. V lost 1 base to trimming and J lost 2 bases, with 5 bases between them. The CDR3 runs to 13 residues. The CDR3 coding sequence is TGTGCCAGCAGCTTAAGTGCGCAAGAGACCCAGTACTTC. Translation: CASSLSAQETQYF.

The J gene is TRBJ2-1, the V gene TRBV7-2, with TRBD1 matching 9 bases. Trimming removed 0 bases from V and 4 bases from J; junction bases left unmatched: 4. CDR1 SGHTA and CDR2 FQGNSA come from the germline V gene. The CDR3 totals 16 residues. DNA for the CDR3: TGTGCCAGCAGCTTAGCCGGGACAGGGACATACAATGAGCAGTTCTTC. It yields the protein CASSLAGTGTYNEQFF. Based on the CDR3 plus reference TRBV7-2 and TRBJ2-1, the full variable domain is GAGVSQSPSNKVTEKGKDVELRCDPISGHTALYWYRQSLGQGLEFLIYFQGNSAPDKSGLPSDRFSAERTGGSVSTLTIQRTQQEDSAVYLCASSLAGTGTYNEQFFGPGTRLTVL.

This chain uses TRBV7-9 with TRBJ1-4; no reliable D call. Per the germline V gene, CDR1 is SEHNR and CDR2 is FQNEAQ (reference sequence). The CDR3 sequence is 14 residues long. V was trimmed by 5 bases and J by 0 bases, leaving 7 bases between them. CDR3 region: CASSPRATNEKLFF. Here the CDR3 DNA reads TGTGCCAGCAGCCCTCGAGCAACTAATGAAAAACTGTTTTTT.

The chain links TRBV30 to TRBJ1-1; 7 positions agree with TRBD1. This CDR3 region has 11 residues. Germline V CDR1 and CDR2: GTSNPN, SVGIG (reference sequence). Trimming at V came to 5 bases and at J to 8 bases, leaving 5 bases not matched to a gene. CDR3 DNA: TGTGCCTGGTCCCCGGACAGGGAAGCTTTCTTT. It codes for CAWSPDREAFF.

As regards this clone: Different DNA sequences within this sample yield the same CDR3. The J gene is TRBJ2-2, the V gene TRBV19; TRBD1 might be the D (6 bases). V shed 5 bases and J shed 4 bases, with 8 bases lying between them. Germline V gene lookup returns CDR1 LNHDA and CDR2 SQIVND (reference sequence). This CDR3 has 13 amino acids. The CDR3 nucleotides read TGTGCCAGTAGTTTCAGGGGCACCGGGGAGCTGTTTTTT. Translation gives CASSFRGTGELFF.

The chain carries TRBV6-2 or TRBV6-3 and TRBJ2-5, with D uncertain. There are 15 residues in the CDR3. Germline values: CDR1 MNHEY, CDR2 SVGEGT. V was clipped by 2 bases and J by 2 bases, with 12 bases between them. The CDR3 sequence is CASSYIAGIQETQYF. The CDR3 bases are TGTGCCAGCAGTTACATTGCAGGTATTCAAGAGACCCAGTACTTC.

The chain recombines TRBV19 with TRBJ2-7, with D maybe TRBD1 (5 bases). Trimming pared 3 bases from V and 1 base from J, leaving 10 bases between. The CDR3 covers 14 residues. The germline V gene encodes CDR1 LNHDA and CDR2 SQIVND (reference sequence). The CDR3 sequence is CASSMQGQSYEQYF. In DNA form, the CDR3 reads TGTGCCAGTAGTATGCAGGGCCAGTCCTACGAGCAGTACTTC.

This clone was counted once. The chain is built from TRBV6-2 or TRBV6-3 and TRBJ2-5, with D possibly being TRBD2 (5 bases). Germline V lookup: CDR1 MNHEY, CDR2 SVGEGT. Between the trimmed V and J ends, which lost 5 bases and 0 bases, there was a span of 13 bases. The CDR3 is made up of 15 amino acids. The CDR3 spells CASSTRTGYQETQYF. The CDR3 coding sequence is TGTGCCAGCAGTACCCGGACGGGGTACCAAGAGACCCAGTACTTC.

This sequence joins TRBV9 and TRBJ1-4; D might be TRBD1 (5 bases). The CDR3 covers 15 residues. Per germline, CDR1 SGDLS and CDR2 YYNGEE. With 3 bases removed from V and 5 bases from J, the gap between germline ends came to 14 bases. For the CDR3, the DNA is TGTGCCAGCAGCGGCGGGGCGGGTGCGAATGAAAAACTGTTTTTT. Residues: CASSGGAGANEKLFF.

The rearrangement links TRBV30 to TRBJ1-1; the D is unclear. Looked up from germline, CDR1 is GTSNPN and CDR2 is SVGIG (reference sequence). Trimming shortened V by 7 bases and J by 1 base, and 13 bases separated the two germline ends. This CDR3 comprises 13 residues. The CDR3 spells CASNGLRNTEAFF. For the CDR3, the DNA is TGTGCCTCTAATGGGCTCCGGAACACTGAAGCTTTCTTT.

This clone was seen a single time. The rearrangement uses TRBV25-1 and TRBJ2-5, with D tentatively TRBD2 (6 bases). In germline, CDR1 is MGHDK, CDR2 SYGVNS. Trimming pared 6 bases from V and 4 bases from J, leaving 15 bases between. This CDR3 is built from 14 residues. CDR3 sequence (DNA): TGTGCCAGCAGCTCAGGAGGGGCTGGAGAGACCCAGTACTTC. Amino acid sequence: CASSSGGAGETQYF.

The rearrangement joins TRBV6-6 to TRBJ1-3; D unresolved. The germline V gene has CDR1 MNHNY and CDR2 SVGAGI (reference sequence). Between the trimmed V and J ends, which lost 7 bases and 2 bases, there was a span of 15 bases. This CDR3 has 15 amino acids. The CDR3 bases are TGTGCCAGCACCACCCGGAGCACCGCTGGAAACACCATATATTTT. Amino acid sequence: CASTTRSTAGNTIYF.

This chain connects TRBV5-6 to TRBJ2-2, with 12 bases lining up with TRBD1. Unmatched junction bases numbered 9, after V lost 4 bases and J lost 5 bases. CDR3 length equals 17 residues. Germline CDR1 is SGHDT and CDR2 is YYEEEE. The CDR3 region has the DNA TGTGCCAGCAGCGCCTTCGGGACAGGGGGCAATACCGGGGAGCTGTTTTTT. Its translation: CASSAFGTGGNTGELFF.